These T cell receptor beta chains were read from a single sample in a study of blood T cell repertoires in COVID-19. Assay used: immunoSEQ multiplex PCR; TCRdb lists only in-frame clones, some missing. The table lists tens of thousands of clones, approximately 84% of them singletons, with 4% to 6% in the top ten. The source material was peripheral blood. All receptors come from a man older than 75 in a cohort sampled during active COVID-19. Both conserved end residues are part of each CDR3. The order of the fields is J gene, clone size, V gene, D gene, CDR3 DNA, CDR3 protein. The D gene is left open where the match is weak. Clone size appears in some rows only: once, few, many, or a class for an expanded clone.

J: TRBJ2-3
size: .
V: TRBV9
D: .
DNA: TGTGCCAGCAGCGGGCCCGAAGCAGATACGCAGTATTTT
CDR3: CASSGPEADTQYF

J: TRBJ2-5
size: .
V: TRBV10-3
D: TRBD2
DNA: TGTGCCATCACTGAGGGTGGGGGGGGTCGTGAGACCCAGTACTTC
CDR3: CAITEGGGGRETQYF

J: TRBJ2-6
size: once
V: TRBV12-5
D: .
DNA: TGTGCTAGTGGTTTGGGCATGGCCCCTGGGGCCAACGTCCTGACTTTC
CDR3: CASGLGMAPGANVLTF

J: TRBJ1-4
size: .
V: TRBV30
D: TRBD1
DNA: TGTGCCTGGAACAGACAGGGGAGTGAAAAACTGTTTTTT
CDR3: CAWNRQGSEKLFF

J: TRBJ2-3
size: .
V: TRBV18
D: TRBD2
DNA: TGTGCCAGCTCACCGATGACTAGCGGAAGCACAGATACGCAGTATTTT
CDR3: CASSPMTSGSTDTQYF

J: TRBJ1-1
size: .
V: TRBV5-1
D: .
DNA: TGCGCCAGCAGTCAACAGACGAACACTGAAGCTTTCTTT
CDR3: CASSQQTNTEAFF

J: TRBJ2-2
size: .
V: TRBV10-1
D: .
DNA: TGCGCCAGCAGTGCCCACCACAAGACCGGGGAGCTGTTTTTT
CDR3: CASSAHHKTGELFF

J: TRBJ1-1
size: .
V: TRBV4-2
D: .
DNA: TGTGCCAGCAGCCAAGACAGGGACACTGAAGCTTTCTTT
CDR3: CASSQDRDTEAFF

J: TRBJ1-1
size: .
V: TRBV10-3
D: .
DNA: TGTGCCATCAGTGATCGACAATCGAACACTGAAGCTTTCTTT
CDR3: CAISDRQSNTEAFF

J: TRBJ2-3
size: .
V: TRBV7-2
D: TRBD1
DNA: TGTGCCAGCAGTCGGGACAGGGTGGGGGCAGATACGCAGTATTTT
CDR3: CASSRDRVGADTQYF

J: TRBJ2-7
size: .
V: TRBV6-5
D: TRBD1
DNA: TGTGCCACGGACAGGGAAACCTACGAGCAGTACTTC
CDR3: CATDRETYEQYF

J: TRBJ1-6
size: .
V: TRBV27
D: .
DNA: TGTGCCAGCAGTTTATCGGGCTATTCACCCCTCCACTTT
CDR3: CASSLSGYSPLHF

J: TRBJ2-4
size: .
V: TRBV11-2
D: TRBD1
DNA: TGTGCCAGCAGCTTGGCCACAGGGGGTGTGAACATTCAGTACTTC
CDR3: CASSLATGGVNIQYF

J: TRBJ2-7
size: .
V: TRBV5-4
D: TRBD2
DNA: TGTGCCAGCAGCAAGGGGACTAGCGGGAGCACCTACGAGCAGTACTTC
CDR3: CASSKGTSGSTYEQYF

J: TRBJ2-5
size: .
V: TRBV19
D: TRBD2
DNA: TGTGCCAGTAGTAAGGGGACTAGCGGCACCATCCAAGAGACCCAGTACTTC
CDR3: CASSKGTSGTIQETQYF

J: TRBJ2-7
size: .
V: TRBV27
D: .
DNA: TGTGCCAGCAGTATCTTCGGGCAGGGGACCTACGAGCAGTACTTC
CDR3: CASSIFGQGTYEQYF

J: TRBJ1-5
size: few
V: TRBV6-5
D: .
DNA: TGTGCCAGCAGTTACCGGGATGGCAATCAGCCCCAGCATTTT
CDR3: CASSYRDGNQPQHF

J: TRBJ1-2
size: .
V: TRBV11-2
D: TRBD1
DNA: TGTGCCAGCAGCCCCCGGGACAGCTATGGCTACACCTTC
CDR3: CASSPRDSYGYTF

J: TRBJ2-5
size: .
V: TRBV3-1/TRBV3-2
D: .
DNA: TGTGCCAGCAGCCAAGGGGGAGTCAGGCCCCCACAAGAGACCCAGTACTTC
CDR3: CASSQGGVRPPQETQYF